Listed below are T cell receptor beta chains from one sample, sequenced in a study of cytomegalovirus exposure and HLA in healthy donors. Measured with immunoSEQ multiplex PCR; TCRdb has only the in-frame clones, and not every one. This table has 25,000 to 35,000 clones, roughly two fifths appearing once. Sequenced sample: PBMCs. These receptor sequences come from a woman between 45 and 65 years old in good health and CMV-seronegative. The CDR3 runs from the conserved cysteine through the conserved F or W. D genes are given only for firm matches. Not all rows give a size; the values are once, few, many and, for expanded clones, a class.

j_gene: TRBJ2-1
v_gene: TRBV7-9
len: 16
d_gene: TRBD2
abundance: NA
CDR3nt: TGTGCCAGCAGCCCCCCATGGACTAGCGGCTACAATGAGCAGTTCTTC
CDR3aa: CASSPPWTSGYNEQFF

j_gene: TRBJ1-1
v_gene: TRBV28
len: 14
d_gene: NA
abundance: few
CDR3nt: TGTGCCAGCAGTTTATGGGGTGAGGTCACTGAAGCTTTCTTT
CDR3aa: CASSLWGEVTEAFF

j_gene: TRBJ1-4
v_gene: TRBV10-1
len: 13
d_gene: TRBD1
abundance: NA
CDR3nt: TGCGCCAGCAGTGGGGACAGGATTGAAGCACTGTTTTTT
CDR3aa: CASSGDRIEALFF

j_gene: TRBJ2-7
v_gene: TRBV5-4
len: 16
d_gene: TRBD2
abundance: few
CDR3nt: TGTGCCAGCAGCCCGACGGCTAGCGGGGGATACTACGAGCAGTACTTC
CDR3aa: CASSPTASGGYYEQYF

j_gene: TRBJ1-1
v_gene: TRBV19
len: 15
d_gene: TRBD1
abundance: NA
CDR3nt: TGTGCCAGTAGTATCGCGGGACAGGGGATCACTGAAGCTTTCTTT
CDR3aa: CASSIAGQGITEAFF

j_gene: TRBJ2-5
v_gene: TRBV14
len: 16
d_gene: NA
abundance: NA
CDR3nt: TGTGCCAGCAGCCAGAGGAGGCAGTACGGGAGAGAGACCCAGTACTTC
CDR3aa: CASSQRRQYGRETQYF

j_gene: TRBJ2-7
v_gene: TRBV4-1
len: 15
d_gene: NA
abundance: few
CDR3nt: TGCGCCAGCAGCCGGACGGGAGCCGGGGGCTACGAGCAGTACTTC
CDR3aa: CASSRTGAGGYEQYF

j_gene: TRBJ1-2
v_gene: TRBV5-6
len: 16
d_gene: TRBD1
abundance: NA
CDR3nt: TGTGCCAGCAGCTTGGCCCCGGGACAGGGTGTCTATGGCTACACCTTC
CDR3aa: CASSLAPGQGVYGYTF

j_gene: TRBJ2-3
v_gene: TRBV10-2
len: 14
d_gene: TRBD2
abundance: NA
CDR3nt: TGCGCCAGCAGCCTAGCGGGGGTCACAGATACGCAGTATTTT
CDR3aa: CASSLAGVTDTQYF

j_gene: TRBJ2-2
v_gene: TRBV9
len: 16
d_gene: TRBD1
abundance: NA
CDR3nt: TGTGCCAGCAGCTTGGGGGGACAGGGGCTTGCCGGGGAGCTGTTTTTT
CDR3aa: CASSLGGQGLAGELFF

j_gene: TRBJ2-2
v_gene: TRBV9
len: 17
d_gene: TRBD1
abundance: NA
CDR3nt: TGTGCCAGCATCAATGGGGGGACAGGGGGCAACACCGGGGAGCTGTTTTTT
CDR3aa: CASINGGTGGNTGELFF

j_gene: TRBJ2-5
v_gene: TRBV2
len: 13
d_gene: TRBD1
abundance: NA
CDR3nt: TGTGCCAGCAGTGACTGGACAGGGGAGACCCAGTACTTC
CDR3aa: CASSDWTGETQYF

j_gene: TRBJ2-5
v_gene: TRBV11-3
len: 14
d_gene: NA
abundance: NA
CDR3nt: TGTGCCAGCAGCTCTCAGCGGAACCAAGAGACCCAGTACTTC
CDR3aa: CASSSQRNQETQYF

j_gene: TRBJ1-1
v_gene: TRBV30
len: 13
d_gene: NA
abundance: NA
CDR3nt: TGTGCCTGGAGTGGGCTAGGAGTCACTGAAGCTTTCTTT
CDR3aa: CAWSGLGVTEAFF

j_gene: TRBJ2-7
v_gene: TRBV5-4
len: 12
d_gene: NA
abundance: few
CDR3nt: TGTGCCAGCAGCTTGTTCTCGGGCGAGCAGTACTTC
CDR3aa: CASSLFSGEQYF

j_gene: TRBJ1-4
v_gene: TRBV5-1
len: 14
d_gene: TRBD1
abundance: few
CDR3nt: TGCGCCAGCAGCCGCGGACAGGGGGGCGAAAAACTGTTTTTT
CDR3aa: CASSRGQGGEKLFF

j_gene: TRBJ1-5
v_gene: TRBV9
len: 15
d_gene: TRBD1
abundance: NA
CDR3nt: TGTGCCAGCAGCGCTGGACAGGGGGTTGGGCAGCCCCAGCATTTT
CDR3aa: CASSAGQGVGQPQHF

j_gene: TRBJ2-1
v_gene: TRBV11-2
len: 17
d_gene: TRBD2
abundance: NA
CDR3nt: TGTGCCAGCAGCTATCGTACCCTAGCGGGGGCGCAAAATGAGCAGTTCTTC
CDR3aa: CASSYRTLAGAQNEQFF

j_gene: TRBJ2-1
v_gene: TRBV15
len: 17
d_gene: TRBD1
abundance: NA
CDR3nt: TGTGCCACCAGCAGAGATCTCCGGACAGGGGGCTACAATGAGCAGTTCTTC
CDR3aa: CATSRDLRTGGYNEQFF

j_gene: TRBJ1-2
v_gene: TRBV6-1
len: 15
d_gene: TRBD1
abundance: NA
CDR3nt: TGTGCCAGCACGGGAGGGGACAGGGGAAGGGATGGCTACACCTTC
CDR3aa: CASTGGDRGRDGYTF

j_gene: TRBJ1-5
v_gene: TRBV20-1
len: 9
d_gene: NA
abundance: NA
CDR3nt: TGCAGTGCAGTAGAGCCCCAGCATTTT
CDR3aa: CSAVEPQHF

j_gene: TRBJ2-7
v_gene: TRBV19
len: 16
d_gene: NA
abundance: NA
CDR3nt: TGTGCCAGTAGTATAGCGACGGCGGGGGCGTCCTACGAGCAGTACTTC
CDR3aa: CASSIATAGASYEQYF

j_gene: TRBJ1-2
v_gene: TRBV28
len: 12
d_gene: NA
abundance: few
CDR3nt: TGTGCCAGCACCCTTCGGGGGGATGGCTACACCTTC
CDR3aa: CASTLRGDGYTF

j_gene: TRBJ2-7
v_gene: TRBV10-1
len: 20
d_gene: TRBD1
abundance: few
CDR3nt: TGCGCCAGCAGTGAGCCAGATTGTGCAACCGGGACAGGGGTTTCCTACGAGCAGTACTTC
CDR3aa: CASSEPDCATGTGVSYEQYF

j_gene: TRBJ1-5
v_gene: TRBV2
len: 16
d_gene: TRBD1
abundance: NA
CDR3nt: TGTGCCAGCAGTGAAGGTCGGGACAGGGGCAATCAGCCCCAGCATTTT
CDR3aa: CASSEGRDRGNQPQHF

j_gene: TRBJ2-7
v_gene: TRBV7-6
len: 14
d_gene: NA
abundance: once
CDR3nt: TGTGCCAGCAGCCCTCGACCGGGGTCCTACGAGCAGTACTTC
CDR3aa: CASSPRPGSYEQYF

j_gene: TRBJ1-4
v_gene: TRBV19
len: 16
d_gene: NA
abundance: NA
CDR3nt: TGTGCCAGTAGTATAAGGCCAGGTTGGACTAATGAAAAACTGTTTTTT
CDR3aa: CASSIRPGWTNEKLFF

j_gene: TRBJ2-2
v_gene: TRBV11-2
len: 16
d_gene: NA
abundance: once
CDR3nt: TGTGCCAGCAGCTTAGTAGGTCCAGGGAAGACCGGGGAGCTGTTTTTT
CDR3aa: CASSLVGPGKTGELFF

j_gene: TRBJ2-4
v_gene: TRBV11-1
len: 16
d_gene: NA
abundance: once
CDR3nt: TGTGCCAGCAGCTTAGAGGCGGGTAACGGCAAAAACATTCAGTACTTC
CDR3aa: CASSLEAGNGKNIQYF

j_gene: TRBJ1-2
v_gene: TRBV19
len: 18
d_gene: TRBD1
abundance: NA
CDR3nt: TGTGCCAGTAGTATGGGAACAGGGGTTCCCGCTACTAACTATGGCTACACCTTC
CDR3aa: CASSMGTGVPATNYGYTF

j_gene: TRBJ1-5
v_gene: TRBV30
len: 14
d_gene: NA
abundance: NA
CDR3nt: TGTGCCTGGAGTAGCAAAGGAGGTAATCAGCCCCAGCATTTT
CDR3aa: CAWSSKGGNQPQHF

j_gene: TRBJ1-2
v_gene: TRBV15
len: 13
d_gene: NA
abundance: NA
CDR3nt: TGTGCCACCAGCAGAGATTACAGGGATGGCTACACCTTC
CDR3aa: CATSRDYRDGYTF

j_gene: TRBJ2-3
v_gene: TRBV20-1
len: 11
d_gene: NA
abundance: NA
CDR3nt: TGCAGTGCTAGTTCGGCAGATACGCAGTATTTT
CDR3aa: CSASSADTQYF

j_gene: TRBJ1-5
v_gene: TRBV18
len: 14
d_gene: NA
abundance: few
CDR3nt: TGTGCCAGCTCACCAGGGCCTGGGAATCAGCCCCAGCATTTT
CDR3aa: CASSPGPGNQPQHF

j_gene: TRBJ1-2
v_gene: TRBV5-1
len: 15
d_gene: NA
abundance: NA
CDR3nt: TGCGCCAGCAGCCCCCGCCAGGAACTTAACTATGGCTACACCTTC
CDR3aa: CASSPRQELNYGYTF

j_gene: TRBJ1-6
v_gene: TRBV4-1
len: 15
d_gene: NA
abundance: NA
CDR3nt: TGCGCCAGCAGCGCCCGACACACGAGGGATTCACCCCTCCACTTT
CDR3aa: CASSARHTRDSPLHF

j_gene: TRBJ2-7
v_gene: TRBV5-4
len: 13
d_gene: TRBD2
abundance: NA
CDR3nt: TGTGCCAGCAGCTCCTGGCTAGCGGACGAGCAGTACTTC
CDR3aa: CASSSWLADEQYF

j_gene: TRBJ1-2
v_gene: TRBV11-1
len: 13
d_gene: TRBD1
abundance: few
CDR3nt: TGTGCCAGCAGCTTACAGGGGGCGGAAGGCTACACCTTC
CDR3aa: CASSLQGAEGYTF

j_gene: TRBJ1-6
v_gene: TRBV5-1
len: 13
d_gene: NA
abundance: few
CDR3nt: TGCGCCAGCAGCCTAATCGATGATTCACCCCTCCACTTT
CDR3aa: CASSLIDDSPLHF

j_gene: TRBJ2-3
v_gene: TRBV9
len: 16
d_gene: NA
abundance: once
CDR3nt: TGTGCCAGCAGCGTATGGGCAGGGTTTAGCACAGATACGCAGTATTTT
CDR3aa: CASSVWAGFSTDTQYF

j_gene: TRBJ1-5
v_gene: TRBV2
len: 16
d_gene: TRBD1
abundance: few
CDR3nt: TGTGCCAGCAGGGAAGGGTTAGGGGGCGGCGGTCAGCCCCAGCATTTT
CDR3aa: CASREGLGGGGQPQHF

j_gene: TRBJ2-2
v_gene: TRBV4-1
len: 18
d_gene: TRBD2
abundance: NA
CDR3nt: TGCGCCAGCAGCTCCCGAGGCGGGGGGCGTAGGGACACCGGGGAGCTGTTTTTT
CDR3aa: CASSSRGGGRRDTGELFF

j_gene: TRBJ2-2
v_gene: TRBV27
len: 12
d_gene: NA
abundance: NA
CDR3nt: TGTGCCGGAAGAGGCGACACCGGGGAGCTGTTTTTT
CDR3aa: CAGRGDTGELFF

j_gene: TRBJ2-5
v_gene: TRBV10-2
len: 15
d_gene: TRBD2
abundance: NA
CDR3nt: TGCGCCAGCAGTCCAGCGGGGGGGATCCAAGAGACCCAGTACTTC
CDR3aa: CASSPAGGIQETQYF

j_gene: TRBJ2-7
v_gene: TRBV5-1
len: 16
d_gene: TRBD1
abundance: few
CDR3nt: TGCGCCAGCAACCTTGAACCCCGGGGACAGGCCACTCAGTGGTACTTC
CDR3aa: CASNLEPRGQATQWYF

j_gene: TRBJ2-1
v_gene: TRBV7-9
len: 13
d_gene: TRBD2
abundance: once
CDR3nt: TGTGCCAGCAGGCGGGGGGAATACAATGAGCAGTTCTTC
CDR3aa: CASRRGEYNEQFF

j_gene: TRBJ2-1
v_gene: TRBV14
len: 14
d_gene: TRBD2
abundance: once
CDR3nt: TGTGCCAGCAGCCAAGCACTAGCGGGGGGAGAGCAGTTCTTC
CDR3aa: CASSQALAGGEQFF

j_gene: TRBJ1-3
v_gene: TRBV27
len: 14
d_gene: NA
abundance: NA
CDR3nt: TGTGCCAGCAGTCGACTTTCCTCTGGAAACACCATATATTTT
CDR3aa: CASSRLSSGNTIYF

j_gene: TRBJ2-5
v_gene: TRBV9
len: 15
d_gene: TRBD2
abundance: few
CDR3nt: TGTGCCAGCAGCACAAGACTAGCGGGAGATGAGACCCAGTACTTC
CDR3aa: CASSTRLAGDETQYF

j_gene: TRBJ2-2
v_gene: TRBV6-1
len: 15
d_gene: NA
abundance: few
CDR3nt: TGTGCCAGCAGTGAGTCCCTTCTAGCGACCGGGGAGCTGTTTTTT
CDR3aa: CASSESLLATGELFF

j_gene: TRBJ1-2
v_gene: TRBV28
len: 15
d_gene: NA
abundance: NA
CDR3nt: TGTGCCAGCAGTTTAGTTACAGGGACTAACTATGGCTACACCTTC
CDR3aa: CASSLVTGTNYGYTF

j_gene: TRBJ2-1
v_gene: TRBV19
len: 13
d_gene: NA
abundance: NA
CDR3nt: TGTGCCAGTAATAGGGGACTTTACAATGAGCAGTTCTTC
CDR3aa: CASNRGLYNEQFF

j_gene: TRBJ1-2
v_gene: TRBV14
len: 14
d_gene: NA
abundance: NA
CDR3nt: TGTGCCAGCAGCCCAGGGAACTCTAACTATGGCTACACCTTC
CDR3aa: CASSPGNSNYGYTF

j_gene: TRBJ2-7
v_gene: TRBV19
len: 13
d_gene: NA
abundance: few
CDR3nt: TGTGCCAGTGGGGGGACCGCCGTGTACGAGCAGTACTTC
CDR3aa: CASGGTAVYEQYF

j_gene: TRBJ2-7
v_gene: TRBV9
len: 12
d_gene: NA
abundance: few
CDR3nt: TGTGCCAGCAGCGGTCCGGGCTACGAGCAGTACTTC
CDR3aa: CASSGPGYEQYF

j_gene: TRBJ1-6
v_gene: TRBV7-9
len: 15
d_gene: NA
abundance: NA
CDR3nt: TGTGCCAGCAGCTTAGCCAGGGTGGGGAATTCACCCCTCCACTTT
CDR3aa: CASSLARVGNSPLHF